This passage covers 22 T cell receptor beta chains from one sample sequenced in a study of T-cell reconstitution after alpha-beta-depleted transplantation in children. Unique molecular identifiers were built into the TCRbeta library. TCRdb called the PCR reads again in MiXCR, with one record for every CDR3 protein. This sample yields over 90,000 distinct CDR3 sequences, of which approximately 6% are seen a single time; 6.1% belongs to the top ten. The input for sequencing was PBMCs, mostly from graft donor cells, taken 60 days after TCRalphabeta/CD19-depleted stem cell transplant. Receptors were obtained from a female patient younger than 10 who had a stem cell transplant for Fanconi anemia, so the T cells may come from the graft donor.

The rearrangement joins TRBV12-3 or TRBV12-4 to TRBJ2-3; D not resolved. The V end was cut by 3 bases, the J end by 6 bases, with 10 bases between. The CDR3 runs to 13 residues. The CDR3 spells CASSFLGHDTQYF. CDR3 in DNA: TGTGCCAGCAGTTTTTTAGGGCACGATACGCAGTATTTT.

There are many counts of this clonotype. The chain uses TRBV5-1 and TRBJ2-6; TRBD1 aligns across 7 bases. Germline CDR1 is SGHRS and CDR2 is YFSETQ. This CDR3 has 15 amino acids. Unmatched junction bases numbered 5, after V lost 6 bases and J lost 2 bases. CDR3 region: CASNLQGTGANVLTF. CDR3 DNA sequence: TGCGCCAGCAACCTACAGGGGACTGGGGCCAACGTCCTGACTTTC.

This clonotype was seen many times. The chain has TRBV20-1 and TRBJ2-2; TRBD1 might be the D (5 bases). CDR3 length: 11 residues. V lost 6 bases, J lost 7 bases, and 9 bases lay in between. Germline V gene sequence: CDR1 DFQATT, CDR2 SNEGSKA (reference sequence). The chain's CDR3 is CSARRGGELFF. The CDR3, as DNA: TGCAGTGCGAGAAGGGGCGGGGAGCTGTTTTTT.

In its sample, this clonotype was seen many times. The CDR3 reads CASSPTGPFNSDTQYF. The CDR3, as DNA: TGTGCCAGCTCACCGACAGGTCCTTTTAACTCCGATACGCAGTATTTT. The chain couples TRBV18 to TRBJ2-3, with D perhaps matching TRBD1 (6 bases). The ends were cut back, 3 bases at V and 6 bases at J, with 19 bases in the middle. The CDR3 has 16 amino acids. The germline CDR1 and CDR2 sequences are KGHSH and LQKENI.

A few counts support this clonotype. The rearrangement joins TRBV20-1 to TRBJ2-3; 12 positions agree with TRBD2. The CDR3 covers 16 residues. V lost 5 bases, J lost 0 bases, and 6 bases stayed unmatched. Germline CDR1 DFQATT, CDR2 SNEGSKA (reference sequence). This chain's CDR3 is CSAFWTSGISTDTQYF. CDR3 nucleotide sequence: TGCAGTGCTTTTTGGACTAGCGGGATTAGCACAGATACGCAGTATTTT.

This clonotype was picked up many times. The CDR3 DNA is TGTGCCAGCAGCTTTGGACTAGCGGGGCATTCCACAGATACGCAGTATTTT. The encoded protein is CASSFGLAGHSTDTQYF. The V gene is TRBV7-8, the J gene TRBJ2-3, with TRBD2 matching over 12 bases. With 3 bases clipped from V and 2 bases from J, the junction kept 6 bases outside the gene matches. The CDR3 consists of 17 residues. Germline CDR1 is SGHVS and CDR2 is FQNEAQ. Together with reference TRBV7-8 and TRBJ2-3, the CDR3 gives the full variable domain: GAGVSQSPRYKVAKRGQDVALRCDPISGHVSLFWYQQALGQGPEFLTYFQNEAQLDKSGLPSDRFFAERPEGSVSTLKIQRTQQEDSAVYLCASSFGLAGHSTDTQYFGPGTRLTVL.

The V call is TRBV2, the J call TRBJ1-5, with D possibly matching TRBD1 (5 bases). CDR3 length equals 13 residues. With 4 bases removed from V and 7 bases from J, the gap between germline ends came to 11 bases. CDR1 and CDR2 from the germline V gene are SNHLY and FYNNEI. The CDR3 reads CASSVSQGQPQHF. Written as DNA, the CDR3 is TGTGCCAGCAGTGTATCCCAGGGCCAGCCCCAGCATTTT.

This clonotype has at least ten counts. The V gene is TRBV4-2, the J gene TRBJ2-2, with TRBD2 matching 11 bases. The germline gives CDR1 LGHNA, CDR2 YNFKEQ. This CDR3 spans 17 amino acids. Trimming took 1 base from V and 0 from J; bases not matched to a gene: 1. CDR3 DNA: TGTGCCAGCAGCCAAGCGGGACTAGCGGCGAACACCGGGGAGCTGTTTTTT. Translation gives CASSQAGLAANTGELFF.

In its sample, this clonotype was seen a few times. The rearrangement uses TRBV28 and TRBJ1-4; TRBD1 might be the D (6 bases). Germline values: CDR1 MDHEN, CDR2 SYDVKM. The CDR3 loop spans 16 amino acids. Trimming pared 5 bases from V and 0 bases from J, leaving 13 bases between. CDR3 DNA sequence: TGTGCCAGCAGTCTCTCAGCAGGGGCAACTAATGAAAAACTGTTTTTT. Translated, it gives CASSLSAGATNEKLFF.

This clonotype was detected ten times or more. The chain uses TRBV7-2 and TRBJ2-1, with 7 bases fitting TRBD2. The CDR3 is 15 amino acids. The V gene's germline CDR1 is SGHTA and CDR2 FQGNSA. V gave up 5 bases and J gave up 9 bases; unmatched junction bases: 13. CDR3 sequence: CASSLRGGTIVEQFF. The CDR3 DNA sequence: TGTGCCAGCAGCCTGCGGGGCGGGACTATAGTTGAGCAGTTCTTC.

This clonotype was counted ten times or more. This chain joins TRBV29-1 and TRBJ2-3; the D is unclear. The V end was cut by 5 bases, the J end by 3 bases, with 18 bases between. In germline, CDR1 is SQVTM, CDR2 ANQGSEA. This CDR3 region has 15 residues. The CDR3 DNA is TGCAGCGTTAGGGCAGCCACCCAGTCGACAGATACGCAGTATTTT. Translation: CSVRAATQSTDTQYF.

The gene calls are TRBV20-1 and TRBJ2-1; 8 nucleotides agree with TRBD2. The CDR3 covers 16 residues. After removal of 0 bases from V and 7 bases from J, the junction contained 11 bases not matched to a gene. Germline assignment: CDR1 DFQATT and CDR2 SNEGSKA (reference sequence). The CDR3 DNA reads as TGCAGTGCTAGAGATAGGGGGACTAGGATCGGGAATGAGCAGTTCTTC. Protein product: CSARDRGTRIGNEQFF.

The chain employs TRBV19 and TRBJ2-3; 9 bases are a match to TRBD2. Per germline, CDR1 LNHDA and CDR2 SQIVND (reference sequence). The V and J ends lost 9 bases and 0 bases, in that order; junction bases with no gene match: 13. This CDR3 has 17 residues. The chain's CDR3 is CASLGGGLATSTDTQYF. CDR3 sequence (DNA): TGTGCCAGCCTAGGGGGCGGACTAGCGACGAGCACAGATACGCAGTATTTT.

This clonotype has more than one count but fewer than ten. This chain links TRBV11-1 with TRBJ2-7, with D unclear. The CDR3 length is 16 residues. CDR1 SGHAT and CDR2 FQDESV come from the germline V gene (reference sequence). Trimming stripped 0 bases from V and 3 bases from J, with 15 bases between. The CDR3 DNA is TGTGCCAGCAGCTTAGCTTCTCCCTTCCAGAACTACGAGCAGTACTTC. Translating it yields CASSLASPFQNYEQYF. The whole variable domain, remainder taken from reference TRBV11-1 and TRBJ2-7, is EAEVAQSPRYKITEKSQAVAFWCDPISGHATLYWYRQILGQGPELLVQFQDESVVDDSQLPKDRFSAERLKGVDSTLKIQPAELGDSAMYLCASSLASPFQNYEQYFGPGTRLTVT.

The DNA of the CDR3 is TGCAGTGCCCCCTCGGACAGGGTCTCGCGGGGCTACACCTTC. Translated: CSAPSDRVSRGYTF. The J gene is TRBJ1-2, the V gene TRBV20-1; 8 bases are a match to TRBD1. This CDR3 region has 14 residues. J gave up 8 bases and V 6 bases, and 14 bases lay outside the gene matches. The germline V gene encodes CDR1 DFQATT and CDR2 SNEGSKA (reference sequence).

The CDR3 loop reads CASSGHSANYGYTF. The CDR3 DNA sequence: TGTGCCAGCAGCGGCCACAGCGCTAACTATGGCTACACCTTC. The J gene is TRBJ1-2, the V gene TRBV7-2; unclear D gene. V dropped 5 bases and J dropped 0 bases, with 10 bases sitting between them. CDR1 SGHTA and CDR2 FQGNSA come from the germline V gene. The CDR3 sequence is 14 residues long.

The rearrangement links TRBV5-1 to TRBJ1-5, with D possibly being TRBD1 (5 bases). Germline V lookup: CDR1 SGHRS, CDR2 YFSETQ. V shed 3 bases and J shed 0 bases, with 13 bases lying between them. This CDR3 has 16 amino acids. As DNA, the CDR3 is TGCGCCAGCAGCTCCCAGGGAATGTATAGCAATCAGCCCCAGCATTTT. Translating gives CASSSQGMYSNQPQHF.

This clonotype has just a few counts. The CDR3, as DNA: TGCAGTGCTAGTCGGGGGGGAAATACCGGGGAGCTGTTTTTT. Protein: CSASRGGNTGELFF. The V gene is TRBV20-1, the J gene TRBJ2-2, with 8 bases identical to TRBD2. The CDR3 is made up of 14 amino acids. J was trimmed by 5 bases and V by 3 bases; bases with no gene match: 5. Per germline, CDR1 DFQATT and CDR2 SNEGSKA (reference sequence).

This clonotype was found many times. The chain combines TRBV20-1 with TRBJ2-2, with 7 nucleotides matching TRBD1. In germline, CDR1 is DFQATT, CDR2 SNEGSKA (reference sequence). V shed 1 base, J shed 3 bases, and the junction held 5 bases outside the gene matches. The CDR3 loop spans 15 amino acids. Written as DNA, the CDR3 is TGCAGTGCTAGAGGCCGGGACAGTTACACCGGGGAGCTGTTTTTT. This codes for CSARGRDSYTGELFF.

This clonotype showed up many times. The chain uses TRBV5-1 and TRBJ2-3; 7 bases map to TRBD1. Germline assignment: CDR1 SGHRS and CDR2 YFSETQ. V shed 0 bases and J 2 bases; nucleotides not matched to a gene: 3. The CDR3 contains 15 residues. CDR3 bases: TGCGCCAGCAGCTTGGGACAGGGAGCCACAGATACGCAGTATTTT. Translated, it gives CASSLGQGATDTQYF.

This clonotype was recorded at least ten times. The CDR3: CASSLDSQQYF. CDR3 sequence (DNA): TGCGCCAGCAGCTTAGACAGTCAGCAGTATTTT. The chain carries TRBV5-1 and TRBJ2-3, with D possibly TRBD1 on 5 matching bases. Trimming cost V 2 bases and J 11 bases, with 9 bases left between them. Germline loops: CDR1 SGHRS, CDR2 YFSETQ. This CDR3 region has 11 residues.

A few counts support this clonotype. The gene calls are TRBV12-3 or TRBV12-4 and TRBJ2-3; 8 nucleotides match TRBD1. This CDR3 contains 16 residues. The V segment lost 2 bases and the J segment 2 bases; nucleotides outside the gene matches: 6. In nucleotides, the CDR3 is TGTGCCAGCAGTTTAAGGACAGGGCTTGCCACAGATACGCAGTATTTT. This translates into CASSLRTGLATDTQYF.